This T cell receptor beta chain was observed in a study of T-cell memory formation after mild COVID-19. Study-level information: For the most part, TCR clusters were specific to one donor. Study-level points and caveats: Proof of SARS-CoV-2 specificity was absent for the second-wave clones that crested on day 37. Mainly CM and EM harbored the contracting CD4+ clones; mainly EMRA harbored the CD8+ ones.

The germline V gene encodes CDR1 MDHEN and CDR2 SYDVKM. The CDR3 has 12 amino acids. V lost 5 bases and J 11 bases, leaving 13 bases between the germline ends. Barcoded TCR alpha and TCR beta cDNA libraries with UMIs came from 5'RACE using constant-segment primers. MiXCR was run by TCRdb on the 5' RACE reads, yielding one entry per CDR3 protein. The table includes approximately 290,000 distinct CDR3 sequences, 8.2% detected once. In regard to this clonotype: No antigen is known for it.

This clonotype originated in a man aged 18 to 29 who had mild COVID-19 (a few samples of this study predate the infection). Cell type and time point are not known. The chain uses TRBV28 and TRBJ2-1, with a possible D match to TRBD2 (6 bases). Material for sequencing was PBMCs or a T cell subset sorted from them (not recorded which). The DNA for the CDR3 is TGTGCCAGCAGTCCCCTCGGGAGAAAGCAGTTCTTC. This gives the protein CASSPLGRKQFF.